The source of this T cell receptor beta chain is a study of blood T cell repertoires in COVID-19. Study details: T cells, B-cell-depleted T cells, or PBMCs supplied cDNA or gDNA.

Authors' data handling: Estimated nucleated cell counts came from reference gene primer amplification. This table comes from immunoSEQ multiplex PCR, and its TCRdb copy is limited to in-frame clones, with some not included. V and J calls and clone size are given by that table; D and trimming were obtained from the DNA. The sample consists of some 96,000 clones, 88% of them appearing once. Trimming removed 1 base from V and 6 bases from J; junction bases left unmatched: 9. The CDR3 is made up of 17 amino acids. Germline V gene data show CDR1 as SEHNR and CDR2 as FQNEAQ (reference sequence). The chain carries TRBV7-9 and TRBJ2-2, with TRBD2 matching over 9 bases. The sample consisted of peripheral blood. The clonotype was recovered from a human donor in a cohort sampled during active COVID-19. CDR3 in amino acids: CASSLGGRAVFAGELFF. The CDR3, as DNA: TGTGCCAGCAGCTTAGGCGGGAGGGCCGTTTTCGCCGGGGAGCTGTTTTTT.